The clone carrying this T cell receptor beta chain was counted between two and nine times. Its target is not known. This entry comes from a study of CD8 T cells in ankylosing spondylitis. A quantitative 5'-RACE method, one with molecular barcodes, was used to make TCR beta libraries. One entry per CDR3 protein, called by TCRdb with MiXCR from the 5' RACE reads. The sample lists about 140,000 distinct CDR3 sequences; about 6.7% were seen once. The CDR3 has 14 amino acids. The germline V gene has CDR1 SGHRS and CDR2 YFSETQ. The junction had 9 bases not matched to a gene; V was cut back by 4 bases and J by 7 bases. Regarding the study as a whole: Existing reports had already noted some motif variants in reactive arthritis synovial fluid and blood. Seemingly characteristic of ankylosing spondylitis blood was a TCR beta motif consisting of fewer than 10 highly homologous variants. Significantly higher representation of disease-linked clones was reported for matched ankylosing spondylitis synovial fluid.

Sequenced: blood, either unsorted or a sorted T cell fraction (not recorded which). The rearrangement uses TRBV5-1 and TRBJ2-7; 9 positions agree with TRBD1. The source is a female donor with ankylosing spondylitis or in good health (not recorded which). In DNA, the CDR3 is TGCGCCAGCAGCACAGGGGGACAGGGAATGGAGCAGTACTTC. Amino acid sequence: CASSTGGQGMEQYF.